These 16 T cell receptor beta chains were sequenced from one sample in a study of blood T cell repertoires in COVID-19. Clones were read by immunoSEQ multiplex PCR, and TCRdb kept only the in-frame ones, dropping some. The repertoire holds approximately 130,000 clones, with roughly four fifths as singletons. The sequencing input was peripheral blood. Receptors originate from a human donor in a cohort sampled during active COVID-19.

The rearrangement joins TRBV19 to TRBJ2-3; TRBD1 might be the D (8 bases). Trimming took off 4 bases at V and 5 bases at J, with 19 bases between the two ends. This CDR3 is built from 16 residues. Looked up from germline, CDR1 is LNHDA and CDR2 is SQIVND (reference sequence). The DNA for the CDR3 is TGTGCCAGTAGTAGGATTGACAGGGGAGGGATAGATACGCAGTATTTT. It codes for CASSRIDRGGIDTQYF.

This chain joins TRBV28 and TRBJ1-2, with 9 bases aligning to TRBD1. V lost 4 bases and J lost 7; bases outside the gene matches: 16. The CDR3 covers 17 residues. Germline assignment: CDR1 MDHEN and CDR2 SYDVKM. The CDR3 DNA sequence: TGTGCCAGCAGTTCCCCCGGGACAGGGCGGGGGTTAGCTGGCTACACCTTC. This translates into CASSSPGTGRGLAGYTF.

The J gene is TRBJ2-1, the V gene TRBV3-1 (or the pseudogene TRBV3-2); the match to TRBD2 covers 8 bases. V was clipped by 1 base and J by 5 bases; unmatched bases: 4. CDR1 and CDR2 from the germline V gene are LGHDT and YNNKEL (reference sequence). The CDR3 is 15 residues long. CDR3 in DNA: TGTGCCAGCAGCCAAGGTAGCGGGGAGGACAATGAGCAGTTCTTC. This codes for CASSQGSGEDNEQFF.

This clone came up once. This chain uses TRBV7-9 with TRBJ1-4; D may be TRBD1 (5 bases). Germline CDR1 SEHNR, CDR2 FQNEAQ (reference sequence). This CDR3 comprises 15 residues. V lost 11 bases and J lost 8, with 24 bases in between. The CDR3 DNA reads TGTGCCGGTTCTTCGGGGCCCGGCGGGGGGGAAAAACTGTTTTTT. This gives the protein CAGSSGPGGGEKLFF.

The rearrangement joins TRBV11-2 to TRBJ2-7; 13 bases map to TRBD2. Germline CDR1 and CDR2: SGHAT and FQNNGV. This CDR3 comprises 14 residues. V gave up 7 bases and J gave up 6 bases; unmatched junction bases: 6. CDR3 protein: CASTSGLAGLEQYF. Written as DNA, the CDR3 is TGTGCCAGCACCTCGGGACTAGCGGGGCTCGAGCAGTACTTC. Supplemented by reference TRBV11-2 and TRBJ2-7, the full variable domain reads EAGVAQSPRYKIIEKRQSVAFWCNPISGHATLYWYQQILGQGPKLLIQFQNNGVVDDSQLPKDRFSAERLKGVDSTLKIQPAKLEDSAVYLCASTSGLAGLEQYFGPGTRLTVT.

CDR3 region: CASSGGGRRDSPLHF. In nucleotides, the CDR3 is TGTGCCAGCAGCGGGGGGGGCCGTCGAGATTCACCCCTCCACTTT. This chain links TRBV28 with TRBJ1-6; D perhaps matches TRBD1 (6 bases). This CDR3 contains 15 residues. The V and J ends lost 6 bases and 8 bases respectively, with 17 bases between them. Germline loops: CDR1 MDHEN, CDR2 SYDVKM.

The V call is TRBV7-2, the J call TRBJ2-1, with TRBD2 identical over 11 bases. Germline CDR1 and CDR2: SGHTA and FQGNSA. V dropped 0 bases and J dropped 2; count of bases not matched to a gene: 0. The CDR3 extends over 16 amino acids. The CDR3 nucleotides read TGTGCCAGCAGCTTAGCTAGCGGGGGGGCCTACAATGAGCAGTTCTTC. It is translated as CASSLASGGAYNEQFF.

This clone has just one count. V usage is TRBV11-3 and J usage is TRBJ2-7, with TRBD1 as a possible D gene (5 bases). The CDR3 is 14 residues long. Germline V lookup: CDR1 SGHNT, CDR2 YENEEA. V was cut by 3 bases and J by 6 bases, with 15 bases left in between. The CDR3 protein is CASSLGRGNREQYF. Written as DNA, the CDR3 is TGTGCCAGCAGCTTGGGTAGGGGAAACCGCGAGCAGTACTTC.

V and J are TRBV2 and TRBJ1-1; 7 nucleotides line up with TRBD1. Germline V CDR1 and CDR2: SNHLY, FYNNEI. Losses at the gene ends were 6 bases for V and 0 bases for J; bases not matched to a gene: 4. The CDR3 is made up of 14 amino acids. The CDR3 reads CASSSTGMNTEAFF. DNA for the CDR3: TGTGCCAGCAGCTCGACAGGGATGAACACTGAAGCTTTCTTT.

In DNA, the CDR3 is TGTGCCACCAGTGATGCCAGCGCGAACACCGGGGAGCTGTTTTTT. This gives the protein CATSDASANTGELFF. The chain employs TRBV24-1 and TRBJ2-2; D ambiguous. Germline loops: CDR1 KGHDR, CDR2 SFDVKD. The CDR3 is 15 amino acids. Trimming cost V 3 bases and J 0 bases, with 7 bases left between them.

V gene TRBV7-9 combines with J gene TRBJ2-1; TRBD1 aligns across 9 bases. Germline-derived CDR1 and CDR2 are SEHNR and FQNEAQ (reference sequence). The CDR3 runs to 15 residues. V trimming: 5 bases; J trimming: 3 bases; junction bases outside the gene matches: 5. Here the CDR3 DNA reads TGTGCCAGCAGCAAGACAGGGGGAAACTACAATGAGCAGTTCTTC. This encodes CASSKTGGNYNEQFF.

The J gene is TRBJ1-2, the V gene TRBV5-1, with TRBD1 as a possible D gene (5 bases). Germline V CDR1 and CDR2: SGHRS, YFSETQ. With 0 bases removed from V and 2 bases from J, the gap between germline ends came to 11 bases. This CDR3 comprises 15 residues. CDR3 loop: CASSLGQGGNYGYTF. The CDR3 coding sequence is TGCGCCAGCAGCTTGGGGCAGGGAGGGAACTATGGCTACACCTTC.

The rearrangement uses TRBV3-1 (or the pseudogene TRBV3-2) and TRBJ2-1; TRBD2 matches at 10 bases. With V trimmed by 5 bases and J by 4 bases, 5 bases remained unmatched. The CDR3 covers 15 residues. The germline gives CDR1 LGHDT, CDR2 YNNKEL (reference sequence). The CDR3 loop is CASSWGLAKYNEQFF. CDR3 sequence (DNA): TGTGCCAGCAGCTGGGGACTAGCGAAGTACAATGAGCAGTTCTTC.

V gene TRBV5-4 combines with J gene TRBJ2-6; 10 bases are shared with TRBD2. The CDR3 has 19 residues. V was pared by 4 bases and J by 0 bases, with 10 bases of the junction left unmatched. The germline CDR1 and CDR2 sequences are SGHNT and YYREEE (reference sequence). The CDR3 loop is CASSPASGGPPSGANVLTF. The CDR3 DNA is TGTGCCAGCAGCCCCGCTAGCGGGGGCCCCCCCTCTGGGGCCAACGTCCTGACTTTC.

The chain joins TRBV4-1 to TRBJ1-6; 7 bases match TRBD1. Unmatched junction bases numbered 6, after V lost 2 bases and J lost 8 bases. This CDR3 is built from 15 residues. CDR1 is MGHRA, CDR2 YSYEKL, per germline. CDR3 coding DNA: TGCGCCAGCAGCCAACTCACAGGGGCGTATTCACCCCTCCACTTT. This sequence encodes CASSQLTGAYSPLHF.

CDR3 in amino acids: CASSDRDRDYEQYF. As DNA, the CDR3 is TGTGCCAGCAGTGACAGGGACAGGGATTACGAGCAGTACTTC. This chain joins TRBV2 and TRBJ2-7; 9 bases are shared with TRBD1. This CDR3 has 14 amino acids. V gave up 3 bases and J gave up 4 bases; unmatched junction bases: 4. Germline V gives CDR1 SNHLY, CDR2 FYNNEI.